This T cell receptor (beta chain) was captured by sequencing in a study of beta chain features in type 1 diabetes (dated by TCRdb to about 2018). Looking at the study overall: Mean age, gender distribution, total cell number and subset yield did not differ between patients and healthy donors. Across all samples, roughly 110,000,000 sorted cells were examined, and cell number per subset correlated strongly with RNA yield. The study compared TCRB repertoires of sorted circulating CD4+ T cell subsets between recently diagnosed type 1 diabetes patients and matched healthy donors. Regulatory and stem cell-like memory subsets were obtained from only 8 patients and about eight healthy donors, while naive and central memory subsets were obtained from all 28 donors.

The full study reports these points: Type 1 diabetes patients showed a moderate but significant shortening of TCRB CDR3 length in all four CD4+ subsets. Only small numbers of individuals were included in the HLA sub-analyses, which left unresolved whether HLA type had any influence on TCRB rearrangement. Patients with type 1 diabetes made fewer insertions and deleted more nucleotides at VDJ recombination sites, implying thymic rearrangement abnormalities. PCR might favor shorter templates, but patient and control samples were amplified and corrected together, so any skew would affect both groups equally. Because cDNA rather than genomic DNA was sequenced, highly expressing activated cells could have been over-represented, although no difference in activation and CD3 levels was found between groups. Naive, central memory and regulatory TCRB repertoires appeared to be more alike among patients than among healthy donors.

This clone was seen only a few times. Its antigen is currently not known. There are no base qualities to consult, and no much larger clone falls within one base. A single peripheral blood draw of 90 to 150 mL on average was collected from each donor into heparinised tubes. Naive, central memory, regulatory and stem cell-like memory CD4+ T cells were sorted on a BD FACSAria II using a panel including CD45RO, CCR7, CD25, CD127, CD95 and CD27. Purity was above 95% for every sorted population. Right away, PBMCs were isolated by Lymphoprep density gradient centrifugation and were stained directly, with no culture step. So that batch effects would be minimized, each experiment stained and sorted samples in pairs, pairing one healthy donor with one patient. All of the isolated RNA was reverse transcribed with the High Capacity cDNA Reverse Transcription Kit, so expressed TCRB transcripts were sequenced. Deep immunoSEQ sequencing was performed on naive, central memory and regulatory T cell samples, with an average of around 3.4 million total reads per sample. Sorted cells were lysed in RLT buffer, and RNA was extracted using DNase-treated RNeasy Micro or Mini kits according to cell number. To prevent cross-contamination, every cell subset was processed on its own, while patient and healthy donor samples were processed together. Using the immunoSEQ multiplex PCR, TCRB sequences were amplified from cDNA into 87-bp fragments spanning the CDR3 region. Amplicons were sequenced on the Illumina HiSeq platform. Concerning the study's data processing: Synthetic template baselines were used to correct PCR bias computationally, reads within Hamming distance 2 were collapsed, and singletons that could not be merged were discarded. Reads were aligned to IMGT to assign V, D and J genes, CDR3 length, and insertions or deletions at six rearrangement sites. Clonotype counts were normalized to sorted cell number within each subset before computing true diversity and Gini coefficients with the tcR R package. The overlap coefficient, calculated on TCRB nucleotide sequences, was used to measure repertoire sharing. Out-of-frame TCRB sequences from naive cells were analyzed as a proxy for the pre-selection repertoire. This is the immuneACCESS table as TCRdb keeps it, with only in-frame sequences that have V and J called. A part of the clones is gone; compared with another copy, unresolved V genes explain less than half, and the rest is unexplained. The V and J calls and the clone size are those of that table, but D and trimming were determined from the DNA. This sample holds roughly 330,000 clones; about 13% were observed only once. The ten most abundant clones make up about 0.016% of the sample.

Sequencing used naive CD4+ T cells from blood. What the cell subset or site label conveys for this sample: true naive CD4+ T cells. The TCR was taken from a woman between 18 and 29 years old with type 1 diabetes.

The CDR3 protein is CASTSPTGETEQFF. The DNA sequence follows: TGTGCCAGCACGTCACCGACAGGGGAGACTGAGCAGTTCTTC. The chain is assembled from TRBV18 and TRBJ2-1, with 8 middle bases fitting TRBD1. The CDR3 numbers 14 residues from cysteine through phenylalanine. The sequence is cut down to CDR3 DNA, 42 bases in frame from base 1. The CDR1 and CDR2 encoded by the germline V gene are KGHSH and LQKENI. The germline V and J ends show losses of 8 bases and 9 bases respectively, and no gene match explains 12 bases of the junction.